This entry features one T cell receptor (beta chain) sequence. What it binds is unknown. After removal of 11 bases from V and 9 bases from J, the junction contained 20 bases not matched to a gene. Germline lookup yields CDR1 LNHDA and CDR2 SQIVND (reference sequence). The CDR3 has 18 amino acids. The data stem from a study of graft-versus-host responses after intestinal transplantation. General observations from the study: Early post-transplant HvG declines showed an association with peak circulating GvH clone levels. GvH clonotypes were identified within recipient marrow, with a subset emerging first in ileum or blood.

TCRdb's table, derived via immunoSEQ multiplex PCR, lists solely in-frame clones and lacks some. The table lists tens of thousands of clones, roughly 91% of them singletons. This specimen consisted of unstimulated CD8+ T cells sorted from spleen or lymph node cells, obtained before intestinal transplant. V gene TRBV19 combines with J gene TRBJ1-6; 12 nucleotides align to TRBD1. This clonotype originated in a human donor who received an intestinal transplant. CDR3 nucleotide sequence: TGTGCCTCAAGGGTGGGGACAGGGGGCGCGACGGAAGGTTCACCCCTCCACTTT. Its translation is CASRVGTGGATEGSPLHF.